This TCR beta chain comes out of a study of T cell responses to AZD1222 COVID-19 vaccine. As for this clone: What it binds is unknown.

General observations from the study: Spike-specific TCR breadth and depth both grew after two AZD1222 doses. There were repertoire samples only from the period after the peak T cell response.

The protocol was immunoSEQ multiplex PCR, while the TCRdb copy is restricted to in-frame clones and leaves out a portion. Here the sample spans approximately 120,000 clones, 80% to 90% being singletons. The germline V gene encodes CDR1 LNHNV and CDR2 YYDKDF (reference sequence). The ends were cut back, 2 bases at V and 8 bases at J, with 15 bases in the middle. The CDR3 is made up of 15 amino acids. This clonotype was obtained from an adult who received the AZD1222 COVID-19 vaccine. V gene TRBV15 combines with J gene TRBJ1-4; D might be TRBD1 (6 bases). Sequencing was performed on peripheral blood, taken 28 days after the second AZD1222 dose. CDR3 in amino acids: CATSRLRQVGEKLFF. For the CDR3, the DNA is TGTGCCACCAGCAGATTGCGACAGGTGGGGGAAAAACTGTTTTTT. Supplemented by reference TRBV15 and TRBJ1-4, the full variable domain reads DAMVIQNPRYQVTQFGKPVTLSCSQTLNHNVMYWYQQKSSQAPKLLFHYYDKDFNNEADTPDNFQSRRPNTSFCFLDIRSPGLGDTAMYLCATSRLRQVGEKLFFGSGTQLSVL.